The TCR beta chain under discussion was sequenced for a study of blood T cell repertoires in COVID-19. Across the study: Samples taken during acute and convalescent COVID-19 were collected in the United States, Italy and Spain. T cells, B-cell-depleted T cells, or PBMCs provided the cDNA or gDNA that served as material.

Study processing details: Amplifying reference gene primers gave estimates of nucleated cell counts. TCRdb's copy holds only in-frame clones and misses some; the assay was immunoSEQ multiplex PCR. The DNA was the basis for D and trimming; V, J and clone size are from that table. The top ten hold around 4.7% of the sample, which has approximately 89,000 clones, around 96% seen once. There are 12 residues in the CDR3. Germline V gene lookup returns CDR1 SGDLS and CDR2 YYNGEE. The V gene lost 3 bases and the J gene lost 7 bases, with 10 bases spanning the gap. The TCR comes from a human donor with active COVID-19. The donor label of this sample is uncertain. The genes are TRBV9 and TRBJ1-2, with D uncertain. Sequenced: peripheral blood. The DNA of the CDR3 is TGTGCCAGCAGCGACACAGTCCTTGGCTACACCTTC. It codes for CASSDTVLGYTF.